Listed below are T cell receptor beta chains from one sample, sequenced in a study of post-analysis software for immune sequencing data. TCRdb re-analysed the PCR reads in MiXCR, keeping a single row per CDR3 protein. The table lists fewer than 700,000 distinct CDR3 sequences, around 44% of them singletons. What was sequenced was blood. Receptor source: a girl under 18 with multiple sclerosis. Both conserved end residues are part of each CDR3.

CDR3aa: CASSQVWGTDTQYF; j_gene: TRBJ2-3; v_gene: TRBV3-1
CDR3aa: CASSLGNAGELFF; j_gene: TRBJ2-2; v_gene: TRBV7-7
CDR3aa: CASSYDQDSAEAFF; j_gene: TRBJ1-1; v_gene: TRBV12-3/TRBV12-4
CDR3aa: CSVVGSDGSEFEQFF; j_gene: TRBJ2-1; v_gene: TRBV29-1
CDR3aa: CASSQERLYMNTEAFF; j_gene: TRBJ1-1; v_gene: TRBV4-1
CDR3aa: CASSVDGTGSYYEQYF; j_gene: TRBJ2-7; v_gene: TRBV9
CDR3aa: CASSQVVTEAFF; j_gene: TRBJ1-1; v_gene: TRBV3-1
CDR3aa: CATSGRPGVSYEQYF; j_gene: TRBJ2-7; v_gene: TRBV15
CDR3aa: CASSSLASSTDTQYF; j_gene: TRBJ2-3; v_gene: TRBV4-1
CDR3aa: CASSPKLRDPNEQFF; j_gene: TRBJ2-1; v_gene: TRBV11-2
CDR3aa: CAVSEGQGGYEQYF; j_gene: .; v_gene: TRBV10-3
CDR3aa: CASSGSINNEQFF; j_gene: TRBJ2-1; v_gene: TRBV11-3
CDR3aa: CSASQMNTEAFF; j_gene: TRBJ1-1; v_gene: TRBV20-1
CDR3aa: CASSLAIGDNEQFF; j_gene: TRBJ2-1; v_gene: TRBV5-1
CDR3aa: CASSLTSGAQETQYF; j_gene: TRBJ2-5; v_gene: TRBV7-2
CDR3aa: CASSQAGPLENEQFF; j_gene: TRBJ2-1; v_gene: TRBV3-1
CDR3aa: CSASPGGSNTEAFF; j_gene: TRBJ1-1; v_gene: TRBV20-1
CDR3aa: CASRFDRGNSPLHF; j_gene: TRBJ1-6; v_gene: TRBV5-1
CDR3aa: CSVALAGGIQETQYF; j_gene: TRBJ2-5; v_gene: TRBV29-1
CDR3aa: CATSEPTRGNEQFF; j_gene: TRBJ2-1; v_gene: TRBV24-1
CDR3aa: CASSRDRGYGVQYF; j_gene: TRBJ2-5; v_gene: TRBV7-9
CDR3aa: CASGSTNGETQYF; j_gene: TRBJ2-5; v_gene: TRBV2
CDR3aa: CASSSSLAVIRGSYNEQFF; j_gene: TRBJ2-1; v_gene: TRBV7-9
CDR3aa: CASSSQGVSDTQYF; j_gene: TRBJ2-3; v_gene: TRBV12-3/TRBV12-4
CDR3aa: CASSFQPIIQGIQAYEQYF; j_gene: TRBJ2-7; v_gene: TRBV5-1
CDR3aa: CASSYIGTGNTGELFF; j_gene: TRBJ2-2; v_gene: TRBV2
CDR3aa: CASSGEGHEQYF; j_gene: .; v_gene: TRBV2
CDR3aa: CASSSQKLPGQGYEQFF; j_gene: TRBJ2-1; v_gene: TRBV4-1
CDR3aa: CASSLDEGNSPLHF; j_gene: TRBJ1-6; v_gene: TRBV5-1
CDR3aa: CASSYSSIGAGETQYF; j_gene: TRBJ2-5; v_gene: TRBV6-5
CDR3aa: CASSLAPGSLAKNIQYF; j_gene: TRBJ2-4; v_gene: TRBV7-2
CDR3aa: CSAPRQGWETQYF; j_gene: .; v_gene: TRBV20-1
CDR3aa: CSVKDWDSNQPQHF; j_gene: TRBJ1-5; v_gene: TRBV29-1
CDR3aa: CASSLGGQGRNEQFF; j_gene: TRBJ2-1; v_gene: TRBV5-1
CDR3aa: CAIRQGAEQFF; j_gene: TRBJ2-1; v_gene: TRBV10-3
CDR3aa: CASRNAVANEQFF; j_gene: TRBJ2-1; v_gene: TRBV10-2
CDR3aa: CASRKRTGPMNTEAFF; j_gene: TRBJ1-1; v_gene: TRBV2
CDR3aa: CVTGLGYEQYF; j_gene: TRBJ2-7; v_gene: TRBV27
CDR3aa: CSALLGGSYQETQYF; j_gene: TRBJ2-5; v_gene: TRBV20-1
CDR3aa: CSAHSQVTDTQYF; j_gene: TRBJ2-3; v_gene: TRBV20-1
CDR3aa: CASSPRQETQYF; j_gene: TRBJ2-5; v_gene: TRBV12-3/TRBV12-4
CDR3aa: CASSQDWPLTEQFF; j_gene: TRBJ2-1; v_gene: TRBV3-1
CDR3aa: CASTGGQGTYGYTF; j_gene: TRBJ1-2; v_gene: TRBV6-1
CDR3aa: CASSYGRGSGETQYF; j_gene: TRBJ2-5; v_gene: TRBV6-5